Each of the 26 T cell receptor beta chains below was sequenced from the same sample in a study of blood T cells in healthy people across ages. Next came a second PCR, run for roughly 6 to 11 cycles, which used a sample-barcoded 5' primer along with a J-beta primer mix. TCRdb passed the 5' RACE reads through MiXCR, listing each CDR3 protein once. The table has approximately 800,000 distinct CDR3 sequences, just under 25% seen once. This same sample was also taken into another study, of T cells of mothers and their children.

The source material was blood. These receptors were collected from a boy aged 5-17 years in good health.

The chain combines TRBV7-6 with TRBJ2-4; 8 bases map to TRBD1. J gave up 4 bases and V 5 bases, and 19 bases lay outside the gene matches. This CDR3 region has 19 residues. Looked up from germline, CDR1 is SGHVS and CDR2 is FNYEAQ. The CDR3 sequence: CASSNAYRTTGGSKNIQYF. DNA for the CDR3: TGTGCCAGCAGCAACGCCTACCGAACAACAGGGGGTAGTAAAAACATTCAGTACTTC.

This clonotype appeared a few times. The rearrangement uses TRBV6-1 and TRBJ1-4; no firm D call. Per germline, CDR1 MNHNS and CDR2 SASEGT. V was pared by 0 bases and J by 5 bases, with 13 bases between. This CDR3 region has 16 residues. The CDR3 coding sequence is TGTGCCAGCAGTGAAGCGCGATGGGCGGTGAATGAAAAACTGTTTTTT. Translated, it gives CASSEARWAVNEKLFF.

V usage is TRBV9 and J usage is TRBJ1-2, with TRBD1 matching 7 bases. V shed 3 bases, J shed 0 bases, and the junction held 8 bases outside the gene matches. CDR3 length: 16 residues. The germline CDR1 and CDR2 sequences are SGDLS and YYNGEE. The CDR3, as DNA: TGTGCCAGCAGCGCAGGGACAGAGTACGCTAACTATGGCTACACCTTC. Translation: CASSAGTEYANYGYTF. The variable domain in full, with the rest retrieved from reference TRBV9 and TRBJ1-2, is DSGVTQTPKHLITATGQRVTLRCSPRSGDLSVYWYQQSLDQGLQFLIQYYNGEERAKGNILERFSAQQFPDLHSELNLSSLELGDSALYFCASSAGTEYANYGYTFGSGTRLTVV.

This clonotype occurred a few times. The V and J genes are TRBV20-1 and TRBJ1-1; unclear D gene. CDR3 length: 12 amino acids. Between the trimmed V and J ends, which lost 3 bases and 1 base, there was a span of 6 bases. Germline V CDR1 and CDR2: DFQATT, SNEGSKA (reference sequence). CDR3 amino acids: CSASAPNTEAFF. The CDR3 bases are TGCAGTGCTAGCGCCCCGAACACTGAAGCTTTCTTT.

This clonotype was seen only a few times. The chain uses TRBV4-1 and TRBJ1-6, with D maybe TRBD1 (5 bases). CDR3 length: 15 amino acids. Between the trimmed V and J ends, which lost 1 base and 5 bases, there was a span of 9 bases. Per the germline V gene, CDR1 is MGHRA and CDR2 is YSYEKL. The CDR3 region is CASSQGGLDNSPLHF. Here the CDR3 DNA reads TGCGCCAGCAGCCAAGGGGGCCTTGATAATTCACCCCTCCACTTT.

This clonotype has only a few counts. The chain links TRBV9 to TRBJ2-1, with TRBD2 identical over 11 bases. The CDR3 is 16 residues long. The V segment lost 0 bases and the J segment 3 bases; nucleotides outside the gene matches: 2. Per the germline V gene, CDR1 is SGDLS and CDR2 is YYNGEE. CDR3 sequence: CASSVGGTSGYNEQFF. The DNA for the CDR3 is TGTGCCAGCAGCGTAGGCGGGACTAGCGGCTACAATGAGCAGTTCTTC.

V is TRBV7-9 and J is TRBJ1-2; 9 bases align to TRBD1. CDR1 SEHNR and CDR2 FQNEAQ come from the germline V gene (reference sequence). The trim removed 6 bases at V and 4 bases at J, leaving 6 bases unmatched. This CDR3 is 14 amino acids long. The CDR3 coding sequence is TGTGCCAGCAGGCCCCGGGACAGGGTCTATGGCTACACCTTC. This sequence encodes CASRPRDRVYGYTF.

This sequence joins TRBV29-1 and TRBJ1-1; TRBD1 matches at 9 bases. V dropped 5 bases and J dropped 4; count of bases not matched to a gene: 5. The CDR3 totals 13 residues. Germline assignment: CDR1 SQVTM and CDR2 ANQGSEA. CDR3 amino acids: CSVTGTGSTEAFF. Here the CDR3 DNA reads TGCAGCGTTACCGGGACAGGGTCCACTGAAGCTTTCTTT.

This chain connects TRBV28 to TRBJ2-4, with TRBD1 identical over 8 bases. CDR3 length: 13 amino acids. J lost 8 bases, V lost 6 bases, and 6 bases had no gene match. In germline, CDR1 is MDHEN, CDR2 SYDVKM. CDR3 sequence: CASSQGAWDIQYF. CDR3 in DNA: TGTGCCAGCAGCCAGGGGGCCTGGGACATTCAGTACTTC.

This clonotype was detected a few times. The chain links TRBV4-3 to TRBJ1-2; 9 nucleotides line up with TRBD1. Germline CDR1 reads LGHNA; CDR2 reads YSLEER. After removal of 4 bases from V and 8 bases from J, the junction contained 8 bases not matched to a gene. The CDR3 has 14 amino acids. This CDR3 is CASSREQGAGGYTF. The CDR3 nucleotides are TGCGCCAGCAGCCGGGAACAGGGGGCAGGGGGCTACACCTTC.

In its sample, this clonotype was seen a few times. The V and J genes are TRBV7-2 and TRBJ2-6; D remains unclear. The germline V gene has CDR1 SGHTA and CDR2 FQGNSA. This CDR3 contains 12 residues. The V gene lost 9 bases and the J gene lost 1 base, with 4 bases spanning the gap. The chain's CDR3 is CARSSGANVLTF. CDR3 bases: TGTGCCAGATCTTCTGGGGCCAACGTCCTGACTTTC. The variable domain in full, with the rest retrieved from reference TRBV7-2 and TRBJ2-6, is GAGVSQSPSNKVTEKGKDVELRCDPISGHTALYWYRQSLGQGLEFLIYFQGNSAPDKSGLPSDRFSAERTGGSVSTLTIQRTQQEDSAVYLCARSSGANVLTFGAGSRLTVL.

J is TRBJ2-7 and V is TRBV20-1; 8 bases line up with TRBD2. This CDR3 spans 12 amino acids. Germline V gene data show CDR1 as DFQATT and CDR2 as SNEGSKA (reference sequence). V dropped 3 bases and J dropped 6; count of bases not matched to a gene: 4. Written as DNA, the CDR3 is TGCAGTGCTAGTGGACTAGCTTCCGAGCAGTACTTC. Residues: CSASGLASEQYF.

The sample holds a few counts of this clonotype. The chain joins TRBV20-1 to TRBJ2-2, with 9 bases aligning to TRBD1. Trimming took 3 bases from V and 3 from J; bases not matched to a gene: 20. Germline V gives CDR1 DFQATT, CDR2 SNEGSKA (reference sequence). This CDR3 is 20 amino acids long. CDR3 DNA: TGCAGTGCTAGTTGGTTCGGACCAGAACAGGGGGCCCCGGACACCGGGGAGCTGTTTTTT. Protein sequence: CSASWFGPEQGAPDTGELFF.

This clonotype was counted only a few times. V usage is TRBV28 and J usage is TRBJ2-5, with D possibly being TRBD2 (5 bases). The CDR3 is made up of 18 amino acids. Deletions cut 2 bases from V and 4 bases from J, with 23 bases between. The germline V gene encodes CDR1 MDHEN and CDR2 SYDVKM. DNA of the CDR3: TGTGCCAGCAGTTTAGCTACTAGGCTCTCCCTCGTCGGAGAGACCCAGTACTTC. Translating it yields CASSLATRLSLVGETQYF.

The rearrangement uses TRBV5-1 and TRBJ1-2; D call uncertain. CDR1 is SGHRS, CDR2 YFSETQ, per germline. The CDR3 totals 13 residues. Trimming removed 0 bases from V and 5 bases from J, with 8 bases in between. The CDR3 is CASSLVPIYGYTF. CDR3 in DNA: TGCGCCAGCAGCTTGGTACCGATATATGGCTACACCTTC.

V and J are TRBV28 and TRBJ2-5, with TRBD1 matching over 7 bases. The ends lost 5 bases at V and 2 bases at J; junction bases unmatched: 8. Looked up from germline, CDR1 is MDHEN and CDR2 is SYDVKM. The CDR3 has 15 amino acids. CDR3 residues: CASSPEPGQQETQYF. Here the CDR3 DNA reads TGTGCCAGCAGTCCTGAACCGGGACAGCAAGAGACCCAGTACTTC.

This clonotype was picked up a small number of times. The chain recombines TRBV5-4 with TRBJ2-5, with TRBD2 matching 8 bases. Germline CDR1 SGHNT, CDR2 YYREEE (reference sequence). The CDR3 has 17 residues. V gave up 5 bases and J gave up 4 bases; unmatched junction bases: 16. Here the CDR3 DNA reads TGTGCCAGCAGAGAACGGGGGGGCCGGGAAAAAGGAGAGACCCAGTACTTC. Protein product: CASRERGGREKGETQYF.

V gene TRBV7-6 combines with J gene TRBJ2-7, with D perhaps TRBD1 or TRBD2 (5 bases each). Trimming left V 1 base short and J 6 bases short, with 13 bases between. The CDR3 spans 14 residues. Germline CDR1 and CDR2: SGHVS and FNYEAQ. In nucleotides, the CDR3 is TGTGCCAGCAGCTTAGATGGGCCTGGGGGCGAGCAGTACTTC. The encoded protein is CASSLDGPGGEQYF.

V usage is TRBV4-1 and J usage is TRBJ2-3; 8 positions agree with TRBD1. The CDR3 has 16 residues. Germline V gene sequence: CDR1 MGHRA, CDR2 YSYEKL. V shed 4 bases, J shed 0 bases, and the junction held 6 bases outside the gene matches. The CDR3 DNA sequence: TGCGCCAGCAGCCGTCTACAGGGGGTTAGCACAGATACGCAGTATTTT. This gives the protein CASSRLQGVSTDTQYF.

This clonotype was counted only a few times. The rearrangement joins TRBV20-1 to TRBJ1-4; D gene unclear. The CDR3 covers 14 residues. Germline V lookup: CDR1 DFQATT, CDR2 SNEGSKA (reference sequence). The V gene lost 0 bases and the J gene lost 5 bases, with 10 bases spanning the gap. As DNA, the CDR3 is TGCAGTGCTAGAGATCCGCGGACGAATGAAAAACTGTTTTTT. Translating gives CSARDPRTNEKLFF.

The chain joins TRBV29-1 to TRBJ1-5; 7 bases are shared with TRBD1. This CDR3 spans 14 amino acids. Trimming took 5 bases from V and 6 from J; bases not matched to a gene: 10. The germline V gene encodes CDR1 SQVTM and CDR2 ANQGSEA. CDR3 DNA sequence: TGCAGCGTTCTGACAGGGACCCCGGGTCAGCCCCAGCATTTT. It specifies CSVLTGTPGQPQHF.

This clonotype was seen only once. The chain has TRBV20-1 and TRBJ2-2, with 12 nucleotides matching TRBD2. In germline, CDR1 is DFQATT, CDR2 SNEGSKA (reference sequence). The CDR3 extends over 17 amino acids. The V segment lost 5 bases and the J segment 2 bases; nucleotides outside the gene matches: 9. Written as DNA, the CDR3 is TGCAGTGCTGAAACACTAGCGGGGGGCTCAAACACCGGGGAGCTGTTTTTT. It is translated as CSAETLAGGSNTGELFF.

This chain joins TRBV7-9 and TRBJ2-5, with TRBD2 matching 7 bases. Trimming cost V 3 bases and J 2 bases; bases outside gene matches: 3. CDR3 length equals 14 residues. The V gene's germline CDR1 is SEHNR and CDR2 FQNEAQ (reference sequence). CDR3 nucleotides: TGTGCCAGCAGCTTCGGTAGCGGGCAAGAGACCCAGTACTTC. Its translation is CASSFGSGQETQYF.

This clonotype was observed a few times. The junction and the germline gene differ at one end; a read error may be behind it. The chain has TRBV7-7 and TRBJ2-2; 9 nucleotides match TRBD1. The CDR3 has 15 amino acids. Per germline, CDR1 SSHAT and CDR2 FNYEAQ (reference sequence). The CDR3 is CASSLQGASTGELFF. The CDR3 nucleotides are TGTGCTAGCAGCTTACAGGGGGCGAGCACCGGGGAGTTGTTTTTT.

This clonotype was seen only a few times. This chain links TRBV12-3 or TRBV12-4 with TRBJ2-7; TRBD1 agrees at 7 bases. This CDR3 has 13 amino acids. The V segment lost 5 bases and the J segment 6 bases; nucleotides outside the gene matches: 7. CDR3 in amino acids: CASSPDRVGEQYF. DNA of the CDR3: TGTGCCAGCAGTCCTGACAGGGTTGGCGAGCAGTACTTC.

The chain employs TRBV15 and TRBJ2-5; D not resolved. Trimming shortened V by 5 bases and J by 7 bases, and 11 bases separated the two germline ends. In germline, CDR1 is LNHNV, CDR2 YYDKDF (reference sequence). The CDR3 has 12 residues. The CDR3 DNA follows: TGTGCCACCAGCCCCCGGTGGCCGACCCAGTACTTC. This gives the protein CATSPRWPTQYF.